The sequence of this T cell receptor (beta chain) was determined in a study of blood T cell repertoires in COVID-19. The ends lost 2 bases at V and 6 bases at J; junction bases unmatched: 9. This CDR3 is built from 18 residues. CDR1 is MNHEY and CDR2 is SVGEGT in the germline V gene. This table comes from immunoSEQ multiplex PCR, and its TCRdb copy is limited to in-frame clones, with some not included. The sample consists of 350,000 to 400,000 clones, 80% to 90% of them appearing once. The TCR was taken from a woman in her 30s with COVID-19, enrolled during active disease. Source material: peripheral blood. This chain links TRBV6-2 or TRBV6-3 with TRBJ2-2, with 13 nucleotides matching TRBD2. The CDR3 DNA reads TGTGCCAGCAGTTACCAACTAGCGGGAGGGCCTATTCCCGGGGAGCTGTTTTTT. Translating gives CASSYQLAGGPIPGELFF.